The 21 T cell receptor beta chains below all came from one sample that was sequenced in a study of blood T cells in healthy people across ages. Together with a sample-barcoded 5' primer, a J-beta primer mix was included in a second PCR lasting about 6 to 11 cycles. TCRdb reanalysed the 5' RACE reads using MiXCR and keeps one entry per CDR3 protein. The profile shows 1.5 million to 2 million distinct CDR3 sequences, about 30% of them singletons. Sample: blood. These receptors all stem from a woman in her twenties or thirties in good health.

This clonotype appeared a single time. A much larger clone sits a single nucleotide away, making a read error possible. The chain is built from TRBV4-1 and TRBJ2-1, with D maybe TRBD2 (5 bases). The CDR3 is 13 amino acids. Germline V CDR1 and CDR2: MGHRA, YSYEKL. Written as DNA, the CDR3 is TGCGCCAACAGCCATTTAGGGAGTGGTGAGCAGTTCTTC. Its protein product is CANSHLGSGEQFF.

This clonotype was detected a few times. The chain has TRBV5-1 and TRBJ2-3, with 10 bases that match TRBD2. The CDR3 consists of 17 residues. After removal of 2 bases from V and 0 bases from J, the junction contained 6 bases not matched to a gene. Germline CDR1 SGHRS, CDR2 YFSETQ. The CDR3 DNA is TGCGCCAGCAGCTTACCTAGCGGGGGTCCGAGCACAGATACGCAGTATTTT. This codes for CASSLPSGGPSTDTQYF.

There are a few counts of this clonotype. The chain carries TRBV20-1 and TRBJ1-5; D is possibly TRBD1 (5 bases). V dropped 0 bases and J dropped 5 bases, with 11 bases sitting between them. The germline gives CDR1 DFQATT, CDR2 SNEGSKA (reference sequence). The CDR3 is made up of 14 amino acids. In DNA form, the CDR3 reads TGCAGTGCTAGAGACGGGGCGCGGTATCAGCCCCAGCATTTT. It translates to CSARDGARYQPQHF.

This clonotype was seen at least ten times. J is TRBJ2-5 and V is TRBV20-1; D not resolved. CDR1 and CDR2 (germline): DFQATT, SNEGSKA (reference sequence). The ends were cut back, 7 bases at V and 1 base at J, with 7 bases in the middle. This CDR3 region has 11 residues. CDR3 loop: CSGRLQETQYF. The DNA for the CDR3 is TGCAGTGGGAGACTCCAAGAGACCCAGTACTTC.

This clonotype was counted many times. The rearrangement uses TRBV4-3 and TRBJ2-4; D is perhaps TRBD2 (6 bases). The CDR3 has 18 amino acids. Germline V gene lookup returns CDR1 LGHNA and CDR2 YSLEER. The V gene lost 0 bases and the J gene lost 3 bases, with 18 bases spanning the gap. The CDR3 DNA reads TGCGCCAGCAGCCAAGATAGAAGGGACTCCTTTGACAAAAACATTCAGTACTTC. Its protein product is CASSQDRRDSFDKNIQYF.

This clonotype was detected a few times. Here the CDR3 reads CASSFGSFYGYTF. The CDR3 DNA sequence: TGTGCCAGCAGCTTCGGGAGTTTCTATGGCTACACCTTC. The chain joins TRBV7-9 to TRBJ1-2; D remains ambiguous. The germline V gene has CDR1 SEHNR and CDR2 FQNEAQ (reference sequence). CDR3 length equals 13 residues. V was cut by 3 bases and J by 4 bases, with 9 bases left in between.

Points on this clonotype: This may stem from a read error, because a much larger clone lies one nucleotide away. This chain connects TRBV20-1 to TRBJ2-3; weak D call: TRBD1 (6 bases). Deletions cut 5 bases from V and 5 bases from J, with 20 bases between. In germline, CDR1 is DFQATT, CDR2 SNEGSKA (reference sequence). This CDR3 spans 15 amino acids. DNA for the CDR3: TGCAGTGCTCCCCCCGCAGGGGAGATCAAAGATACGCAGTATTTT. It yields the protein CSAPPAGEIKDTQYF.

The chain joins TRBV11-2 to TRBJ1-4; D gene ambiguous. The CDR3 spans 15 residues. Germline V gives CDR1 SGHAT, CDR2 FQNNGV. Trimming shortened V by 5 bases and J by 4 bases, and 14 bases separated the two germline ends. CDR3 in DNA: TGTGCCAGCAGCGTGACCTTCGCCCGTAATGAAAAACTGTTTTTT. It yields the protein CASSVTFARNEKLFF.

The rearrangement links TRBV12-3 or TRBV12-4 to TRBJ2-1; 7 bases fit TRBD2. V dropped 5 bases and J dropped 8; count of bases not matched to a gene: 21. This CDR3 is 18 amino acids long. CDR3 bases: TGTGCCAGCAGTCCCATCAACATCCGGACTAGGGCTTCCGATGAGCAGTTCTTC. Translated: CASSPINIRTRASDEQFF.

This clonotype was seen ten or more times. The rearrangement joins TRBV6-6 to TRBJ2-7, with TRBD2 as a possible D gene (5 bases). With 5 bases removed from V and 0 bases from J, the gap between germline ends came to 11 bases. Germline V CDR1 and CDR2: MNHNY, SVGAGI (reference sequence). The CDR3 loop spans 14 amino acids. The CDR3 loop reads CASSRAAISYEQYF. The DNA for the CDR3 is TGTGCCAGCAGTCGAGCGGCAATCTCCTACGAGCAGTACTTC.

A few counts support this clonotype. J is TRBJ2-6 and V is TRBV5-8, with D possibly TRBD1 on 5 matching bases. The V gene's germline CDR1 is SGHTS and CDR2 YDEGEE. V was pared by 8 bases and J by 4 bases, with 16 bases between. The CDR3 consists of 15 residues. The CDR3 DNA follows: TGTGCCAGTCTGACAGTTAACGCCGGGGCCAACGTCCTGACTTTC. Residues: CASLTVNAGANVLTF.

This clonotype showed up many times. This chain links TRBV7-8 with TRBJ1-1; D unresolved. This CDR3 comprises 14 residues. V was cut by 2 bases and J by 0 bases, with 7 bases left in between. CDR1 SGHVS and CDR2 FQNEAQ come from the germline V gene. CDR3 DNA sequence: TGTGCCAGCAGCTTATGGGCAATGAACACTGAAGCTTTCTTT. Protein product: CASSLWAMNTEAFF.

V and J are TRBV9 and TRBJ2-1; D remains ambiguous. The CDR3 loop spans 15 amino acids. The V end was cut by 0 bases, the J end by 4 bases, with 11 bases between. Per the germline V gene, CDR1 is SGDLS and CDR2 is YYNGEE. This chain's CDR3 is CASSVGLPTYNEQFF. The CDR3 DNA reads TGTGCCAGCAGCGTAGGCTTACCCACGTACAATGAGCAGTTCTTC.

This clonotype has more than one count but fewer than ten. The rearrangement uses TRBV6-5 and TRBJ2-6; TRBD1 aligns across 11 bases. Trimming at V came to 4 bases and at J to 1 base, leaving 9 bases not matched to a gene. Germline CDR1 reads MNHEY; CDR2 reads SVGAGI. The CDR3 is made up of 19 amino acids. CDR3 DNA sequence: TGTGCCAGCAGTTTCATGAGAGGACAGGGGGCTTCTGGGGCCAACGTCCTGACTTTC. It codes for CASSFMRGQGASGANVLTF.

This CDR3 is CASSTGMGNEQFF. The DNA for the CDR3 is TGTGCCAGCTCAACCGGGATGGGCAATGAGCAGTTCTTC. The V and J genes are TRBV18 and TRBJ2-1, with D possibly TRBD2 on 5 matching bases. The germline V gene has CDR1 KGHSH and CDR2 LQKENI. CDR3 length: 13 amino acids. The ends were cut back, 5 bases at V and 6 bases at J, with 11 bases in the middle.

A word on this clonotype: One junction end does not reproduce the germline sequence, and a read error may be involved. The chain couples TRBV6-6 to TRBJ1-2, with 9 bases that match TRBD1. Germline CDR1 and CDR2: MNHNY and SVGAGI (reference sequence). The length of the CDR3 is 13 residues. DNA for the CDR3: TGTGCCAGCACTTACACAGGGGGCGACGGCTACACCTTC. Amino acid sequence: CASTYTGGDGYTF.

This clonotype was seen at least ten times. The chain carries TRBV7-2 and TRBJ2-1; D possibly matches TRBD1 or TRBD2 (5 bases each). V lost 3 bases and J 15 bases, leaving 15 bases between the germline ends. CDR1 is SGHTA and CDR2 is FQGNSA in the germline V gene. This CDR3 is 12 amino acids long. DNA for the CDR3: TGTGCCAGCAGCTTCCGGGAAGGGGAACGGTTCTTC. Residues: CASSFREGERFF.

This clonotype was seen repeatedly, ten times or more. The CDR3 coding sequence is TGTGCCAGCAGCGTAGGGGCTAGCGGGGCCCCTTACGAGCAGTACTTC. Residues: CASSVGASGAPYEQYF. This chain connects TRBV9 to TRBJ2-4, with 9 nucleotides matching TRBD2. The DNA matches TRBJ2-7 better at its end, which makes the J call doubtful. The germline gives CDR1 SGDLS, CDR2 YYNGEE. This CDR3 contains 16 residues.

This clonotype has only a few counts. The V call is TRBV7-6, the J call TRBJ2-5; D might be TRBD1 (6 bases). V was pared by 5 bases and J by 11 bases, with 21 bases between. CDR3 size: 14 residues. The germline gives CDR1 SGHVS, CDR2 FNYEAQ. In DNA form, the CDR3 reads TGTGCCAGCAGCCCGAGAGGGGGTGTCAATGAGCAGTACTTC. It yields the protein CASSPRGGVNEQYF.

As regards this clonotype: A much larger clonotype is one base distant, so this may be a read error. The V call is TRBV9, the J call TRBJ2-6; a weak D match, TRBD1 (6 bases). Germline CDR1 SGDLS, CDR2 YYNGEE. CDR3 length: 17 residues. CDR3 loop: CTSSNRQASSGANVLTF. CDR3 bases: TGTACCAGCAGCAACCGACAGGCGAGCTCTGGGGCCAACGTCCTGACTTTC.

With respect to this clonotype: Germline and junction disagree at one end, which may indicate a read error. V is TRBV29-1 and J is TRBJ2-1; D gene unclear. The germline V gene encodes CDR1 SQVTM and CDR2 ANQGSEA. The CDR3 extends over 13 amino acids. In DNA, the CDR3 is TGCAGCGTTGGGGAAGGCGGAGTTAATGAGCCGTTCTTC. Protein product: CSVGEGGVNEPFF.